A selection of T cell receptor beta chains follows, all from one sample in a study of brain T cells in children with intractable seizures. Produced via immunoSEQ multiplex PCR; TCRdb's table is partial and in-frame only. Of about 340,000 clones listed, over 90% are singletons. The starting material was peripheral blood, obtained roughly 5 months after surgery. The receptors here all came from a boy under three years old with tuberous sclerosis and intractable seizures. Both conserved end residues are part of each CDR3.

J,V,CDR3
TRBJ2-5,TRBV12-5,CASGYGAGVRRTETQYF
TRBJ2-3,TRBV11-2,CASGLRDLVDTQYF
TRBJ2-2,TRBV7-9,CASSLFNHGELFF
TRBJ1-4,TRBV5-5,CASSFRGSEEKLFF
TRBJ1-4,TRBV29-1,CSVGKSQVNEKLFF
TRBJ1-1,TRBV5-8,CASSLAGWNTKAFF
TRBJ1-3,TRBV7-2,CASSLNGRGTGNTIYF
TRBJ2-7,TRBV19,CASSTARTGRSDEQYF
TRBJ1-1,TRBV6-1,CASSEENTEAFF
TRBJ2-1,TRBV5-4,CASSTNPRDNEQFF
TRBJ2-7,TRBV6-6,CASSPGTGPYEQYF
TRBJ2-7,TRBV30,CAWSALGGEQYF
TRBJ2-5,TRBV7-8,CASSFSGEWGIGETQYF
TRBJ2-1,TRBV4-2,CASSQPTGTSGSYEQFF
TRBJ1-2,TRBV3-1/TRBV3-2,CASSQAIRAGYTF
TRBJ2-2,TRBV13,CASSLGQLTGELFF
TRBJ2-3,TRBV6-5,CASSRETGTDTQYF
TRBJ2-1,TRBV27,CASCYNDSARQSFSYNEQFF
TRBJ1-1,TRBV28,CASSSTGEIGNTEAFF
TRBJ1-2,TRBV19,CASSIGTGNPYGYTF
TRBJ2-7,TRBV9,CASSALDGAYEQYF
TRBJ1-5,TRBV19,CASSIIDGNQPQHF
TRBJ1-2,TRBV9,CASSVNGGANYGYTF
TRBJ1-5,TRBV9,CASSPRGFSNQPQHF
TRBJ2-3,TRBV7-9,CASSDTYGFYTDTQYF
TRBJ1-4,TRBV3-1/TRBV3-2,CASSQEGDRGNEKLFF
TRBJ1-5,TRBV19,CATNLGTGNQPQHF
TRBJ2-7,TRBV6-6,CASSYRQESYEQYF
TRBJ2-3,TRBV12-5,CASGPRLAETDTQYF
TRBJ2-1,TRBV12-5,CASGLTRTGGNEQFF
TRBJ1-2,TRBV18,CASSPSGIPNYGYTF
TRBJ1-1,TRBV6-5,CASSYFGGQDAFF
TRBJ2-1,TRBV27,CASSAKGLAGGSEQFF
TRBJ2-5,TRBV24-1,CATGTTGLAGVRQETQYF
TRBJ1-2,TRBV19,CASSMGQGYTF
TRBJ2-5,TRBV6-5,CASLRKTSGQETQYF
TRBJ1-2,TRBV27,CASSYRRDYGYTF
TRBJ1-2,TRBV21-1,CASSKGRIRPNYYGYTF
TRBJ2-3,TRBV6-5,CASSYSGGSTDTQYF
TRBJ1-1,TRBV30,CAWSAWVGTEAFF
TRBJ2-1,TRBV2,CASSDVLAGYEQFF
TRBJ1-2,TRBV5-4,CASSPKGVGNYGYTF
TRBJ1-2,TRBV12-3/TRBV12-4,CASSLEGVGGYTF
TRBJ2-1,TRBV19,CASSRDLYNEQFF
TRBJ2-7,TRBV3-1/TRBV3-2,CASSPTLSSYEQYF
TRBJ2-1,TRBV29-1,CSTRRGAGSYNEQFF
TRBJ1-4,TRBV4-2,CASSQSRWKYEKLFF
TRBJ1-1,TRBV5-6,CASSLAGGVANTEAFF
TRBJ2-1,TRBV7-9,CASCKREGAYNEQFF
TRBJ1-1,TRBV6-5,CASSYSGGNTEAFF